These 10 T cell receptor beta chains share one sample of origin, sequenced in a study of blood T cell repertoires in COVID-19. The data were produced by immunoSEQ multiplex PCR, yet TCRdb's version contains in-frame clones alone and is incomplete. The sample comprises more than 150,000 clones, approximately 87% of which are singletons, and roughly 0.9% rests with the top ten. The sample was peripheral blood. These TCRs come from a woman between 18 and 29 years old who had recovered from COVID-19.

J is TRBJ2-5 and V is TRBV4-1, with 8 bases fitting TRBD1. V shed 3 bases, J shed 0 bases, and the junction held 9 bases outside the gene matches. CDR1 and CDR2 from the germline V gene are MGHRA and YSYEKL. The CDR3 spans 17 residues. The chain's CDR3 is CASSQAPRTGYQETQYF. In nucleotides, the CDR3 is TGCGCCAGCAGCCAGGCCCCTCGGACAGGGTACCAAGAGACCCAGTACTTC.

V gene TRBV7-8 combines with J gene TRBJ1-1, with 7 bases lining up with TRBD1. CDR1 is SGHVS and CDR2 is FQNEAQ in the germline V gene. Losses at the gene ends were 6 bases for V and 1 base for J; bases not matched to a gene: 8. The CDR3 totals 15 residues. CDR3 region: CASREKNRGNTEAFF. The DNA of the CDR3 is TGTGCCAGCAGAGAAAAGAACAGGGGGAACACTGAAGCTTTCTTT.

This chain links TRBV6-4 with TRBJ2-3; TRBD2 aligns across 11 bases. V was pared by 2 bases and J by 0 bases, with 4 bases of the junction left unmatched. There are 17 residues in the CDR3. Germline assignment: CDR1 MRHNA and CDR2 SNTAGT. The CDR3 DNA follows: TGTGCCAGCAGTGACGGAAGACTAGCGGGAAGCACAGATACGCAGTATTTT. This encodes CASSDGRLAGSTDTQYF.

J is TRBJ2-1 and V is TRBV18; 10 nucleotides match TRBD1. Germline loops: CDR1 KGHSH, CDR2 LQKENI. Trimming cost V 3 bases and J 7 bases; bases outside gene matches: 0. The CDR3 runs 13 residues. CDR3 protein: CASSPGQGNEQFF. The CDR3 region has the DNA TGTGCCAGCTCACCGGGACAGGGGAATGAGCAGTTCTTC.

This chain links TRBV6-5 with TRBJ1-1, with 8 positions matching TRBD1. The germline V gene has CDR1 MNHEY and CDR2 SVGAGI. CDR3 size: 13 residues. J lost 8 bases, V lost 5 bases, and 7 bases had no gene match. This chain's CDR3 is CASSLRTGPEAFF. The CDR3 nucleotides read TGTGCCAGCAGTCTTCGGACAGGGCCCGAAGCTTTCTTT.

The chain has TRBV6-2 or TRBV6-3 and TRBJ1-5; D is uncertain. This CDR3 spans 15 amino acids. Trimming cost V 2 bases and J 0 bases, with 8 bases left between them. Germline CDR1 and CDR2: MNHEY and SVGEGT. CDR3 amino acids: CASSYGGNSNQPQHF. The CDR3 bases are TGTGCCAGCAGTTACGGCGGTAATAGCAATCAGCCCCAGCATTTT.

V gene TRBV5-1 combines with J gene TRBJ1-6; no clear D gene. Trimming took 5 bases from V and 8 from J, leaving 17 bases between them. This CDR3 is 15 amino acids long. Per the germline V gene, CDR1 is SGHRS and CDR2 is YFSETQ. The CDR3 DNA is TGCGCCAGCAGAAACGACGCGGGGAATCATTCACCCCTCCACTTT. It specifies CASRNDAGNHSPLHF.

This sequence joins TRBV7-6 and TRBJ2-7; TRBD1 agrees at 8 bases. The germline V gene has CDR1 SGHVS and CDR2 FNYEAQ. CDR3 length: 15 amino acids. Trimming removed 5 bases from V and 0 bases from J; junction bases left unmatched: 6. CDR3 coding DNA: TGTGCCAGCAGCCCAGACAGGGGCCACTCCTACGAGCAGTACGTC. As protein: CASSPDRGHSYEQYV.

This clone appeared a few times. The chain links TRBV2 to TRBJ1-2, with TRBD1 identical over 9 bases. With 6 bases clipped from V and 4 bases from J, the junction kept 6 bases outside the gene matches. This CDR3 has 14 residues. Germline lookup yields CDR1 SNHLY and CDR2 FYNNEI. DNA of the CDR3: TGTGCCAGCAGCAAGCAGACAGGGGGCTATGGCTACACCTTC. It translates to CASSKQTGGYGYTF.

The chain couples TRBV7-3 to TRBJ2-5; no definite D call. The germline gives CDR1 SGHTA, CDR2 FQGTGA. Trimming removed 1 base at V and 3 bases at J, with 6 bases between. The CDR3 covers 13 residues. The CDR3 DNA follows: TGTGCCAGCAGCTTAAACTATAAAGAGACCCAGTACTTC. It yields the protein CASSLNYKETQYF.